The rows below give T cell receptor beta chains drawn from one sample of a study of T cell changes during pregnancy in multiple sclerosis. Sequencing used immunoSEQ multiplex PCR; TCRdb keeps in-frame clones, though not all of them. The sample lists some 55,000 clones; approximately 87% were seen once. The sample was peripheral blood from another person, used as feeder cells. The receptors come from a human donor whose cells served as feeder cells for cultures in a pregnancy study. The CDR3 runs from the conserved cysteine through the conserved F or W. A D gene is named only where the DNA matches it firmly. Clone size is stated in some rows and not others, as once, few, many or a class when expanded.

clone size	V gene	J gene	D gene	CDR3 protein	CDR3 DNA
.	TRBV18	TRBJ1-3	.	CASSPPGGSSGNTIYF	TGTGCCAGCTCACCACCGGGAGGTAGCTCTGGAAACACCATATATTTT
.	TRBV6-5	TRBJ1-1	.	CASSVIRPTEAFF	TGTGCCAGCAGTGTAATCCGACCCACTGAAGCTTTCTTT
.	TRBV14	TRBJ1-1	.	CASSLGTEAFF	TGTGCCAGCAGCCTGGGGACTGAAGCTTTCTTT
once	TRBV2	TRBJ2-6	TRBD1	CASRPGQAVSGANVLTF	TGTGCCAGCAGACCCGGACAGGCCGTCTCTGGGGCCAACGTCCTGACTTTC
.	TRBV5-1	TRBJ2-2	.	CASSLAMGTLSSPGELFF	TGCGCCAGCAGCTTGGCCATGGGGACCCTCTCCTCCCCCGGGGAGCTGTTTTTT
few	TRBV28	TRBJ1-6	TRBD1	CASTPESGGRPLHF	TGTGCCAGCACCCCCGAATCAGGGGGCCGACCCCTCCACTTT
.	TRBV6-1	TRBJ2-5	.	CASVQGQIFQETQYF	TGTGCCAGCGTGCAAGGACAGATCTTTCAAGAGACCCAGTACTTC
few	TRBV2	TRBJ1-6	.	CASSYGPAGSPLHF	TGTGCCAGCAGCTATGGACCGGCGGGTTCACCCCTCCACTTT
.	TRBV11-2	TRBJ2-1	TRBD2	CASSFAGGTNEQFF	TGTGCCAGCAGCTTTGCGGGAGGGACTAATGAGCAGTTCTTC
few	TRBV5-1	TRBJ2-3	TRBD2	CASSLTLAGGPGTQYF	TGCGCCAGCAGCTTGACGCTAGCGGGGGGGCCGGGTACGCAGTATTTT
.	TRBV19	TRBJ1-1	.	CASSIIGNEAFF	TGTGCCAGTAGTATCATCGGAAATGAGGCTTTCTTT
.	TRBV9	TRBJ1-1	.	CASSVASLGGEAFF	TGTGCCAGCAGCGTTGCTAGCCTGGGGGGTGAAGCTTTCTTT
.	TRBV15	TRBJ1-1	.	CATSSRSSVNTEAFF	TGTGCCACCAGCAGCCGCTCGAGCGTGAACACTGAAGCTTTCTTT
.	TRBV6-1	TRBJ2-2	.	CASSERGYGELFF	TGTGCCAGCAGTGAACGGGGCTACGGGGAGCTGTTTTTT
.	TRBV30	TRBJ2-7	.	CAWKAAPYEQYF	TGTGCCTGGAAGGCGGCACCCTACGAGCAGTACTTC
.	TRBV10-3	TRBJ2-7	.	CAISESHRAQYF	TGTGCCATCAGTGAATCTCACCGGGCCCAGTACTTC
.	TRBV25-1	TRBJ1-2	.	CASSEYSVDYGYTF	TGTGCCAGCAGTGAATATTCGGTCGACTATGGCTACACCTTC
once	TRBV5-5	TRBJ1-1	TRBD1	CASSLPGQGPSNTEAFF	TGTGCCAGCAGCTTACCGGGACAGGGACCTTCGAACACTGAAGCTTTCTTT
.	TRBV5-1	TRBJ2-3	TRBD2	CASSSAGGASTDTQYF	TGCGCCAGCAGTTCGGCGGGGGGAGCTAGCACAGATACGCAGTATTTT
.	TRBV28	TRBJ2-7	TRBD2	CASSLEGLAENSYEQYF	TGTGCCAGCAGTTTGGAGGGACTAGCGGAAAACTCCTACGAGCAGTACTTC
.	TRBV7-9	TRBJ2-5	.	CASSLGHKETKTQYF	TGTGCCAGCAGCTTAGGACACAAAGAGACTAAGACCCAGTACTTC
.	TRBV5-8	TRBJ1-4	.	CASSRDGFNEKLFF	TGTGCCAGCAGTCGAGACGGATTTAATGAAAAACTGTTTTTT
.	TRBV4-2	TRBJ2-1	TRBD2	CASSQDTGREWEQFF	TGTGCCAGCAGCCAAGACACCGGGAGGGAGTGGGAGCAGTTCTTC
.	TRBV7-8	TRBJ2-5	.	CAGSLGQGVETQYF	TGTGCCGGCAGCTTAGGGCAAGGGGTGGAGACCCAGTACTTC
once	TRBV4-1	TRBJ1-2	.	CASSQDPGREGGYTF	TGCGCCAGCAGCCAAGATCCTGGCAGGGAAGGAGGCTACACCTTC
.	TRBV5-1	TRBJ2-3	.	CASSPRADTQYF	TGCGCCAGCAGCCCGAGGGCAGATACGCAGTATTTT
.	TRBV28	TRBJ1-1	.	CASSPLGGPSEAFF	TGTGCCAGCAGTCCTTTAGGGGGGCCGTCTGAAGCTTTCTTT
.	TRBV7-8	TRBJ1-1	.	CASSKRTDNTEAFF	TGTGCCAGCAGCAAGCGGACCGACAACACTGAAGCTTTCTTT
.	TRBV7-2	TRBJ2-7	.	CASSHGLRTYEQYF	TGTGCCAGCAGCCATGGACTTCGTACCTACGAGCAGTACTTC
.	TRBV5-1	TRBJ1-6	.	CASSYSSSYNSPLHF	TGCGCCAGCAGCTACTCGAGCTCCTATAATTCACCCCTCCACTTT
once	TRBV6-5	TRBJ1-1	.	CASSYAQGPEAFF	TGTGCCAGCAGTTACGCCCAGGGGCCTGAAGCTTTCTTT
once	TRBV11-2	TRBJ2-7	TRBD2	CASSQGDTGPTGLAGRAYF	TGTGCCAGCAGCCAAGGGGACACAGGCCCTACGGGACTAGCGGGAAGAGCGTACTTC
.	TRBV6-1	TRBJ2-2	.	CASSEPNTGELFF	TGTGCCAGCAGTGAACCTAACACCGGGGAGCTGTTTTTT
.	TRBV7-9	TRBJ2-7	.	CASSQLKGQGSYEQYF	TGTGCCAGCAGCCAGCTGAAGGGGCAGGGGTCCTACGAGCAGTACTTC
.	TRBV7-3	TRBJ2-3	.	CASSLDGGGSGTDTQYF	TGTGCCAGCAGCTTAGACGGAGGGGGGTCCGGCACAGATACGCAGTATTTT
.	TRBV5-1	TRBJ2-5	TRBD1	CASSLPGQGKETQYF	TGCGCCAGCAGCCTCCCGGGACAGGGAAAAGAGACCCAGTACTTC
.	TRBV18	TRBJ2-7	.	CASSSGPTNSYEQYF	TGTGCCAGCTCCTCGGGACCCACCAACTCCTACGAGCAGTACTTC
.	TRBV15	TRBJ2-2	TRBD1	CATSPVQGDTGELFF	TGTGCCACCAGTCCCGTTCAGGGGGACACCGGGGAGCTGTTTTTT
once	TRBV6-1	TRBJ1-3	.	CASSGHLGNTIYF	TGTGCCAGCAGTGGGCACCTCGGAAACACCATATATTTT
.	TRBV7-3	TRBJ2-3	.	CASSSSTDTQYF	TGTGCCAGCAGCTCTTCTACAGATACGCAGTATTTT
.	TRBV28	TRBJ1-2	TRBD1	CASSSPPPTDRARGYTF	TGTGCCAGCAGTTCTCCCCCCCCGACCGACAGGGCGCGAGGCTACACCTTC
.	TRBV4-1	TRBJ2-5	TRBD1	CASSQDLRLKQGVQETQYF	TGCGCCAGCAGCCAAGACCTCAGACTGAAACAGGGGGTCCAAGAGACCCAGTACTTC
.	TRBV6-6	TRBJ1-4	.	CASSSGSEKLFF	TGTGCCAGCAGCTCGGGGTCTGAAAAACTGTTTTTT
.	TRBV15	TRBJ2-2	TRBD1	CATSSRTGGTGELFF	TGTGCCACCAGCAGCCGGACAGGGGGCACCGGGGAGCTGTTTTTT
.	TRBV2	TRBJ1-5	.	CAISAGLVDNQPQHF	TGTGCCATTTCTGCCGGACTCGTCGACAATCAGCCCCAGCATTTT
.	TRBV30	TRBJ2-7	TRBD1	CAWSRLGQGYEQYF	TGTGCCTGGTCGCGTCTGGGACAGGGCTACGAGCAGTACTTC
.	TRBV4-1	TRBJ2-7	.	CASSQGLSYEQYF	TGCGCCAGCAGCCAAGGACTCTCCTACGAGCAGTACTTC
.	TRBV2	TRBJ1-5	.	CASRWGKGSQPQHF	TGTGCCAGCCGGTGGGGCAAAGGGTCTCAGCCCCAGCATTTT
.	TRBV11-2	TRBJ1-3	.	CASSSRRPELRSGNTIYF	TGTGCCAGCAGCTCTAGACGACCAGAATTACGCTCTGGAAACACCATATATTTT
.	TRBV15	TRBJ1-2	TRBD1	CATSRGGINPGYTF	TGTGCCACCTCCCGAGGGGGCATAAACCCTGGCTACACCTTC
.	TRBV28	TRBJ2-3	.	CASSLLARDTDTQYF	TGTGCCAGCAGTTTACTAGCACGGGACACAGATACGCAGTATTTT
.	TRBV18	TRBJ2-5	.	CASSWTEVVETQYF	TGTGCCAGCTCCTGGACGGAGGTCGTGGAGACCCAGTACTTC
.	TRBV9	TRBJ1-1	.	CASSVTDLNTEAFF	TGTGCCAGCAGCGTAACAGACTTGAACACTGAAGCTTTCTTT
.	TRBV10-3	TRBJ2-7	.	CAISEGATPSYEQYF	TGTGCCATCAGTGAGGGGGCCACTCCTTCGTACGAGCAGTACTTC
.	TRBV6-6	TRBJ2-1	.	CASSYSPGIYNEQFF	TGTGCCAGCAGTTACTCGCCAGGCATTTACAATGAGCAGTTCTTC
.	TRBV6-1	TRBJ2-1	.	CASRGVQGSGHEQFF	TGTGCCAGCAGGGGAGTACAGGGAAGCGGGCATGAGCAGTTCTTC
.	TRBV9	TRBJ1-4	.	CASSPAQRTDEKLFF	TGTGCCAGCAGCCCAGCCCAGAGAACGGATGAAAAACTGTTTTTT